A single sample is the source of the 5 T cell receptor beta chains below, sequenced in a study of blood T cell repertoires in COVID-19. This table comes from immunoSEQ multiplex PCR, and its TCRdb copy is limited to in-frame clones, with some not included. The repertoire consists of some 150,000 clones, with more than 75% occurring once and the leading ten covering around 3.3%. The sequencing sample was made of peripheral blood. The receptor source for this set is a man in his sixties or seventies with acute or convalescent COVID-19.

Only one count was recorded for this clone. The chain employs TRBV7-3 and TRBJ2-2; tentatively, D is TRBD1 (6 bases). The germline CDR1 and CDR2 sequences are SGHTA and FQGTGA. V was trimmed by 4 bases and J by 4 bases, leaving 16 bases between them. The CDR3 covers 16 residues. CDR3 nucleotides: TGTGCCAGCAGCTGGACAGTTCAGATTGGCACCGGGGAGCTGTTTTTT. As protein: CASSWTVQIGTGELFF.

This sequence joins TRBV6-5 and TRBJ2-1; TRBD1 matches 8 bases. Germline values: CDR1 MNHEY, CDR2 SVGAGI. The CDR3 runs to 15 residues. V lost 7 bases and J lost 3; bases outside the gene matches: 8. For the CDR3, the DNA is TGTGCCAGCATGAAGAGGGACAGGCTCTACAATGAGCAGTTCTTC. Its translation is CASMKRDRLYNEQFF.

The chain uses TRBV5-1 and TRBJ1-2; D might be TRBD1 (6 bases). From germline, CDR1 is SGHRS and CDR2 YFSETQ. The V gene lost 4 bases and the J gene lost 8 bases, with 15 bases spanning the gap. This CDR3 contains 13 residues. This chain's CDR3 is CASSPRTAGGYTF. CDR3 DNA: TGCGCCAGCAGCCCCAGGACAGCGGGAGGCTACACCTTC.

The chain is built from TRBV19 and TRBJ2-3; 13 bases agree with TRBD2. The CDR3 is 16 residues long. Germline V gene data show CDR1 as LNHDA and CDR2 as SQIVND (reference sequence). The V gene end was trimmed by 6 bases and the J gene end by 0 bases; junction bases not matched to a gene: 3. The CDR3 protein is CASRLAGGTSTDTQYF. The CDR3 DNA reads TGTGCCAGTAGACTAGCGGGAGGGACTAGCACAGATACGCAGTATTTT.

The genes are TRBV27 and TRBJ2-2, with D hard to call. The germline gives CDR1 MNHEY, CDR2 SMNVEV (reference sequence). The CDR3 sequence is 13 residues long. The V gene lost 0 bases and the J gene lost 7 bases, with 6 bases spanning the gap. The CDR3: CASSLSRGGELFF. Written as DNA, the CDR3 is TGTGCCAGCAGTTTATCTCGCGGCGGGGAGCTGTTTTTT.